This T cell receptor beta chain emerged from a study of blood T cell repertoires in COVID-19. Study-level information: From T cells, B-cell-depleted T cells, or PBMCs came the material, which was cDNA or gDNA.

Sequenced by immunoSEQ multiplex PCR; TCRdb stores in-frame clones only, minus some. The sample has 490,000 or so clones; approximately 91% are singletons. V shed 4 bases and J 2 bases; nucleotides not matched to a gene: 2. CDR3 size: 14 residues. Germline V lookup: CDR1 SGHDN, CDR2 FVKESK. This clone was observed a single time. The material sequenced was PBMCs or T cells enriched from blood (not recorded which). The chain combines TRBV14 with TRBJ1-5; 7 bases fit TRBD1. The clonotype was recovered from a woman aged 55-75 years who had recovered from COVID-19. CDR3 DNA: TGTGCCAGCAGCCTCACAGGGGGCAATCAGCCCCAGCATTTT. It encodes CASSLTGGNQPQHF.